This T cell receptor (beta chain) was identified during a study of breast tumors, draining lymph nodes, adjacent tissues. Regarding the study as a whole: Tumor TCR diversity was below lymph nodes but above nontumor tissue. Tumor T cell lymph node origin was a supported hypothesis, not proven.

The CDR3 length is 16 residues. The germline gives CDR1 GTSNPN, CDR2 SVGIG (reference sequence). Trimming left V 0 bases short and J 3 bases short, with 16 bases between. MiXCR, run by TCRdb on the multiplex PCR reads, gives a single entry per CDR3 protein. The profile covers some 100,000 distinct CDR3 sequences, with around 20% appearing a single time and 1% to 1.5% taken by the ten largest. Samples came from axillary lymph nodes draining the breast cancer. Comment on this clonotype: What it binds is not known.

The sequence came from a female donor with breast cancer. Some clones in this sample may be carry-over from other donors' samples. Sequencing was performed on axillary lymph node tissue. The J gene is TRBJ2-3, the V gene TRBV30; D possibly corresponds to TRBD1 (6 bases). CDR3 nucleotides: TGTGCCTGGAGTGTACGAAGGCGACAGGAGACAGATACGCAGTATTTT. Encoded protein: CAWSVRRRQETDTQYF.